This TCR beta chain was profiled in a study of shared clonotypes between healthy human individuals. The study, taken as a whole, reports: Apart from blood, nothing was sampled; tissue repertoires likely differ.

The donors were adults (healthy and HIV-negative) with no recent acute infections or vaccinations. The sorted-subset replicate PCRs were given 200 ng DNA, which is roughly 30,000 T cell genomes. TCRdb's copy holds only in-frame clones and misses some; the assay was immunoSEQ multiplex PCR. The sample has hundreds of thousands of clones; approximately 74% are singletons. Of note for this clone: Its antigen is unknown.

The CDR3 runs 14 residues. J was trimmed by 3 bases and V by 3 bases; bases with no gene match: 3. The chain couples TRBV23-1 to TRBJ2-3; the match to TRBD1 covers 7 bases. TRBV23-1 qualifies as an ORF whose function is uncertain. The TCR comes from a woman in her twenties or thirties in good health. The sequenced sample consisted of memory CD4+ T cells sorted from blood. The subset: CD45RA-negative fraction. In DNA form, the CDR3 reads TGCGCCAGCAGTCATCGGGGACAGACAGATACGCAGTATTTT. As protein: CASSHRGQTDTQYF.